This entry lists 22 T cell receptor beta chains sequenced from one sample in a study of blood T cell repertoires in COVID-19. Data came from immunoSEQ multiplex PCR; TCRdb stores just in-frame clones and leaves some out. The sample holds around 450,000 clones, around 90% seen once. Sequencing was performed on PBMCs or T cells enriched from blood (not recorded which). The receptors were gathered from a young woman with acute COVID-19.

This chain joins TRBV3-1 (or the pseudogene TRBV3-2) and TRBJ2-3; 8 nucleotides align to TRBD1. V gave up 1 base and J gave up 0 bases; unmatched junction bases: 12. CDR1 is LGHDT, CDR2 YNNKEL, per germline (reference sequence). There are 19 residues in the CDR3. The CDR3 reads CASSQVMTGEWGSTDTQYF. The CDR3 DNA is TGTGCCAGCAGCCAAGTCATGACAGGGGAGTGGGGAAGCACAGATACGCAGTATTTT.

The gene calls are TRBV7-2 and TRBJ2-7; 11 bases map to TRBD2. Trimming at V came to 2 bases and at J to 4 bases, leaving 7 bases not matched to a gene. This CDR3 is 16 amino acids long. From germline, CDR1 is SGHTA and CDR2 FQGNSA. The CDR3 DNA is TGTGCCAGCAGCTTATGGGGTAGCGGGAGGGCATACGAGCAGTACTTC. The encoded protein is CASSLWGSGRAYEQYF.

The chain employs TRBV2 and TRBJ1-1; D perhaps matches TRBD1 (6 bases). V was shortened by 2 bases and J by 0 bases, with 16 bases between the two germline ends. The CDR3 runs to 17 residues. Germline CDR1 and CDR2: SNHLY and FYNNEI. The CDR3 loop reads CASSERGPQGLNTEAFF. The CDR3 region has the DNA TGTGCCAGCAGTGAAAGGGGTCCACAGGGTTTGAACACTGAAGCTTTCTTT.

This rearrangement joins TRBV9 to TRBJ2-5, with D possibly TRBD1 on 5 matching bases. This CDR3 has 14 residues. Looked up from germline, CDR1 is SGDLS and CDR2 is YYNGEE. Trimming took 0 bases from V and 1 from J, leaving 7 bases between them. CDR3 protein: CASSVGGAQETQYF. CDR3 bases: TGTGCCAGCAGCGTAGGTGGGGCCCAAGAGACCCAGTACTTC.

This chain connects TRBV4-1 to TRBJ1-4; a weak D match, TRBD1 (5 bases). Germline CDR1 MGHRA, CDR2 YSYEKL. V lost 3 bases and J 0 bases, leaving 11 bases between the germline ends. The CDR3 runs to 16 residues. In DNA, the CDR3 is TGCGCCAGCAGCCAGTCCGGGGGGACAACTAATGAAAAACTGTTTTTT. It encodes CASSQSGGTTNEKLFF.

This chain connects TRBV15 to TRBJ1-2, with D maybe TRBD1 (6 bases). The CDR3 runs to 16 residues. Germline V lookup: CDR1 LNHNV, CDR2 YYDKDF (reference sequence). V gave up 3 bases and J gave up 4 bases, with 18 bases separating them. The CDR3, as DNA: TGTGCCACCAGCAGGAAGACAGGCAGAGTCGGCTATGGCTACACCTTC. Protein sequence: CATSRKTGRVGYGYTF. The full variable domain, rest sourced from reference TRBV15 and TRBJ1-2, is DAMVIQNPRYQVTQFGKPVTLSCSQTLNHNVMYWYQQKSSQAPKLLFHYYDKDFNNEADTPDNFQSRRPNTSFCFLDIRSPGLGDTAMYLCATSRKTGRVGYGYTFGSGTRLTVV.

V gene TRBV3-1 (or the pseudogene TRBV3-2) combines with J gene TRBJ2-3; perhaps TRBD2 as D (6 bases). Germline assignment: CDR1 LGHDT and CDR2 YNNKEL (reference sequence). The V and J ends lost 1 base and 5 bases respectively, with 13 bases between them. This CDR3 comprises 15 residues. The CDR3: CASSQAGVLRDTQYF. The CDR3 bases are TGTGCCAGCAGCCAAGCGGGAGTGCTTCGAGATACGCAGTATTTT.

This sequence joins TRBV4-1 and TRBJ2-5, with D unclear. Germline V gives CDR1 MGHRA, CDR2 YSYEKL. Deletions cut 0 bases from V and 3 bases from J, with 5 bases between. This CDR3 comprises 13 residues. CDR3 sequence: CASSQELKETQYF. CDR3 sequence (DNA): TGCGCCAGCAGCCAAGAACTTAAAGAGACCCAGTACTTC.

This clone was recorded only once. V usage is TRBV29-1 and J usage is TRBJ2-1; D not resolved. Germline CDR1 and CDR2: SQVTM and ANQGSEA. This CDR3 comprises 17 residues. Trimming stripped 3 bases from V and 2 bases from J, with 20 bases between. The CDR3 loop reads CSVDQAKTLSTYNEQFF. DNA for the CDR3: TGCAGCGTTGACCAGGCTAAAACTCTTTCGACCTACAATGAGCAGTTCTTC.

The gene calls are TRBV19 and TRBJ2-1; the D gene is possibly TRBD1 (5 bases). The CDR3 spans 15 residues. With 3 bases removed from V and 1 base from J, the gap between germline ends came to 10 bases. From germline, CDR1 is LNHDA and CDR2 SQIVND (reference sequence). The CDR3 sequence: CASSMQGRSYNEQFF. The CDR3 DNA is TGTGCCAGTAGTATGCAGGGTAGGTCCTACAATGAGCAGTTCTTC. Drawing the rest from reference TRBV19 and TRBJ2-1, the complete variable domain is DGGITQSPKYLFRKEGQNVTLSCEQNLNHDAMYWYRQDPGQGLRLIYYSQIVNDFQKGDIAEGYSVSREKKESFPLTVTSAQKNPTAFYLCASSMQGRSYNEQFFGPGTRLTVL.

The genes are TRBV30 and TRBJ1-5, with TRBD1 as a possible D gene (6 bases). CDR3 length equals 14 residues. The germline CDR1 and CDR2 sequences are GTSNPN and SVGIG (reference sequence). Deletions cut 2 bases from V and 7 bases from J, with 15 bases between. CDR3 protein: CAWSSTGSGQPQHF. The DNA for the CDR3 is TGTGCCTGGAGTTCAACAGGGTCCGGGCAGCCCCAGCATTTT.

V usage is TRBV19 and J usage is TRBJ1-1, with 8 bases that match TRBD1. CDR3 length: 14 amino acids. The J segment lost 1 base and the V segment lost 6 bases, leaving 4 bases of the junction unmatched. The V gene's germline CDR1 is LNHDA and CDR2 SQIVND (reference sequence). CDR3 in amino acids: CASRAGGTNTEAFF. CDR3 sequence (DNA): TGTGCCAGTAGAGCAGGGGGCACGAACACTGAAGCTTTCTTT.

This chain links TRBV6-5 with TRBJ1-1; D is possibly TRBD1 (6 bases). Germline V CDR1 and CDR2: MNHEY, SVGAGI. Deletions cut 6 bases from V and 3 bases from J, with 14 bases between. This CDR3 is built from 14 residues. In DNA form, the CDR3 reads TGTGCCAGCAGGAGGGGGAGCTTGGACACTGAAGCTTTCTTT. It is translated as CASRRGSLDTEAFF.

The chain has TRBV19 and TRBJ1-2, with a tentative D call TRBD1 (5 bases). This CDR3 spans 12 amino acids. CDR1 and CDR2 from the germline V gene are LNHDA and SQIVND (reference sequence). V was cut by 6 bases and J by 5 bases, with 10 bases left in between. This chain's CDR3 is CASRMKGYGYTF. The CDR3 nucleotides read TGTGCCAGTAGGATGAAGGGGTATGGCTACACCTTC.

This clone was detected a few times. This sequence joins TRBV19 and TRBJ1-2, with D perhaps matching TRBD1 (5 bases). V lost 1 base to trimming and J lost 8 bases, with 23 bases between them. The CDR3 is 17 residues long. Looked up from germline, CDR1 is LNHDA and CDR2 is SQIVND (reference sequence). The CDR3 reads CASSIALQGQGSNGYTF. Written as DNA, the CDR3 is TGTGCCAGTAGTATAGCCCTACAAGGGCAGGGAAGCAACGGCTACACCTTC.

The chain joins TRBV14 to TRBJ2-3, with 10 positions matching TRBD2. V lost 3 bases and J lost 0; bases outside the gene matches: 3. Germline CDR1 SGHDN, CDR2 FVKESK. The length of the CDR3 is 16 residues. The DNA of the CDR3 is TGTGCCAGCAGCCAGGCGGGACTAGCGAGCACAGATACGCAGTATTTT. Translating gives CASSQAGLASTDTQYF.

The chain uses TRBV30 and TRBJ2-7; 7 bases line up with TRBD1. Germline lookup yields CDR1 GTSNPN and CDR2 SVGIG (reference sequence). This CDR3 is built from 14 residues. J was trimmed by 5 bases and V by 8 bases; bases with no gene match: 15. CDR3 sequence: CALSLGQFVNEQYF. The CDR3 DNA sequence: TGTGCCCTTTCATTGGGACAGTTTGTAAACGAGCAGTACTTC.

This chain connects TRBV28 to TRBJ1-2; D call uncertain. CDR1 MDHEN and CDR2 SYDVKM come from the germline V gene. V was cut by 11 bases and J by 4 bases, with 14 bases left in between. CDR3 length: 12 residues. This chain's CDR3 is CALSNYFYGYTF. The CDR3 DNA is TGTGCCTTAAGTAACTATTTCTATGGCTACACCTTC.

The chain couples TRBV6-4 to TRBJ2-6; no clear D. CDR3 length: 14 amino acids. The V end was cut by 6 bases, the J end by 0 bases, with 6 bases between. Germline loops: CDR1 MRHNA, CDR2 SNTAGT. The CDR3 sequence is CASRSHSGANVLTF. The CDR3 DNA reads as TGTGCCAGCAGATCACACTCTGGGGCCAACGTCCTGACTTTC.

The J gene is TRBJ1-2, the V gene TRBV23-1, with 8 bases aligning to TRBD1. TRBV23-1 is an ORF for which the function is uncertain. The CDR3 extends over 14 amino acids. Germline trimming cut 7 bases from V and 4 bases from J; bases unmatched to any gene: 8. The CDR3 is CASTLRGLGYGYTF. CDR3 DNA: TGCGCCAGCACTCTCAGGGGGCTGGGCTATGGCTACACCTTC.

The chain has TRBV5-6 and TRBJ2-7, with D possibly being TRBD2 (5 bases). The CDR3 consists of 14 residues. V lost 0 bases, J lost 4 bases, and 11 bases lay in between. Per germline, CDR1 SGHDT and CDR2 YYEEEE. CDR3 sequence reads: CASSLAGKPYEQYF. Here the CDR3 DNA reads TGTGCCAGCAGCTTGGCCGGGAAGCCTTACGAGCAGTACTTC.

The chain couples TRBV7-2 to TRBJ1-6; 7 bases line up with TRBD1. V shed 4 bases and J 5 bases; nucleotides not matched to a gene: 8. CDR1 is SGHTA and CDR2 is FQGNSA in the germline V gene. The CDR3 is 16 residues long. The CDR3 DNA is TGTGCCAGCAGCTCAAAAACAGGGGAGCATAATTCACCCCTCCACTTT. Its protein is CASSSKTGEHNSPLHF.